The 26 T cell receptor beta chains below come from one sample, sequenced in a study of Graves' ophthalmopathy and Graves' hyperthyroidism. The authors amplified TCR beta CDR3 regions from RNA transcripts. Following a first-round RT-PCR that used HTBI primers, a second-round multiplex PCR was carried out. Each CDR3 protein is one row after TCRdb ran MiXCR on the multiplex PCR reads. The sample has roughly 400,000 distinct CDR3 sequences; approximately 18% are singletons. The specimen was peripheral blood. The receptor set was obtained from an adult woman with stable Graves' hyperthyroidism.

This clonotype showed up many times. This chain joins TRBV7-2 and TRBJ2-2; the D gene is possibly TRBD2 (6 bases). Germline V gene data show CDR1 as SGHTA and CDR2 as FQGNSA. Trimming left V 2 bases short and J 0 bases short, with 10 bases between. This CDR3 region has 16 residues. The chain's CDR3 is CASSLQASANTGELFF. The CDR3 DNA follows: TGTGCCAGCAGCTTACAAGCTAGCGCGAACACCGGGGAGCTGTTTTTT. Using reference TRBV7-2 and TRBJ2-2 for the parts outside the CDR3, the full variable domain is GAGVSQSPSNKVTEKGKDVELRCDPISGHTALYWYRQSLGQGLEFLIYFQGNSAPDKSGLPSDRFSAERTGGSVSTLTIQRTQQEDSAVYLCASSLQASANTGELFFGEGSRLTVL.

This clonotype occurred many times. V gene TRBV4-3 combines with J gene TRBJ1-2; D remains ambiguous. CDR1 and CDR2 from the germline V gene are LGHNA and YSLEER. V was shortened by 1 base and J by 5 bases, with 17 bases between the two germline ends. The CDR3 spans 16 residues. CDR3 in DNA: TGCGCCAGCAGCCAAGTGGTACAGCCGGGGAATTATGGCTACACCTTC. Translation gives CASSQVVQPGNYGYTF.

The chain carries TRBV6-5 and TRBJ1-6, with TRBD1 as a possible D gene (6 bases). The CDR3 covers 19 residues. CDR1 is MNHEY, CDR2 SVGAGI, per germline. V lost 0 bases, J lost 0 bases, and 15 bases lay in between. The CDR3 region is CASSYSISGASSYNSPLHF. The CDR3 bases are TGTGCCAGCAGTTACTCGATCTCAGGGGCGAGCTCCTATAATTCACCCCTCCACTTT.

This clonotype came up many times. V usage is TRBV5-1 and J usage is TRBJ2-1, with 8 bases identical to TRBD2. Germline lookup yields CDR1 SGHRS and CDR2 YFSETQ. The CDR3 contains 14 residues. The ends lost 7 bases at V and 4 bases at J; junction bases unmatched: 7. CDR3 protein: CASGGGSGYNEQFF. The CDR3 bases are TGCGCCAGCGGCGGGGGGAGCGGTTACAATGAGCAGTTCTTC.

This clonotype was detected many times. V and J are TRBV6-1 and TRBJ1-2; 7 nucleotides match TRBD1. The trim removed 3 bases at V and 7 bases at J, leaving 5 bases unmatched. This CDR3 comprises 13 residues. Germline V lookup: CDR1 MNHNS, CDR2 SASEGT. Here the CDR3 reads CASSESRQGGYTF. The CDR3 coding sequence is TGTGCCAGCAGTGAGTCCCGACAGGGTGGCTACACCTTC.

The chain combines TRBV3-1 with TRBJ1-1; D remains unclear. Trimming pared 4 bases from V and 1 base from J, leaving 10 bases between. Germline V gives CDR1 LGHDT, CDR2 YNNKEL (reference sequence). The CDR3 is made up of 14 amino acids. The CDR3 sequence is CASSPHGENTEAFF. The CDR3, as DNA: TGTGCCAGCAGCCCTCATGGAGAGAACACTGAAGCTTTCTTT.

This clonotype was seen at least ten times. The gene calls are TRBV7-3 and TRBJ2-7, with TRBD1 matching over 8 bases. V shed 2 bases and J 7 bases; nucleotides not matched to a gene: 7. Germline V gives CDR1 SGHTA, CDR2 FQGTGA. The CDR3 sequence is 14 residues long. The CDR3 region is CASSLLGGQEEQYF. CDR3 sequence (DNA): TGTGCCAGCAGCTTATTAGGGGGACAGGAAGAGCAGTACTTC.

This clonotype was seen many times. The gene calls are TRBV28 and TRBJ1-2; maybe TRBD1 (5 bases). V was pared by 3 bases and J by 6 bases, with 8 bases between. Germline V CDR1 and CDR2: MDHEN, SYDVKM. The CDR3 runs 12 residues. Here the CDR3 DNA reads TGTGCCAGCAGTTTCTTAGGGGATGGCTACACCTTC. It specifies CASSFLGDGYTF.

The J gene is TRBJ1-5, the V gene TRBV27; D gene unclear. This CDR3 contains 15 residues. Germline-derived CDR1 and CDR2 are MNHEY and SMNVEV (reference sequence). With 3 bases removed from V and 1 base from J, the gap between germline ends came to 10 bases. This CDR3 reads CASSFTGKSNQPQHF. The CDR3 DNA follows: TGTGCCAGCAGTTTCACGGGTAAAAGCAATCAGCCCCAGCATTTT.

Ten or more counts support this clonotype. This chain connects TRBV3-1 to TRBJ2-4; TRBD1 matches 8 bases. The V gene end was trimmed by 1 base and the J gene end by 3 bases; junction bases not matched to a gene: 2. Germline V gene data show CDR1 as LGHDT and CDR2 as YNNKEL (reference sequence). The CDR3 has 15 amino acids. CDR3 amino acids: CASSQGDRFKNIQYF. CDR3 nucleotide sequence: TGTGCCAGCAGCCAAGGGGACAGGTTCAAAAACATTCAGTACTTC.

The chain employs TRBV12-3 or TRBV12-4 and TRBJ1-2; the D is unclear. V lost 1 base and J lost 8, with 8 bases in between. CDR3 length: 12 amino acids. The CDR3 nucleotides are TGTGCCAGCAGTTTAGGTCAGGAGGGCTACACCTTC. Its protein is CASSLGQEGYTF.

This clonotype occurred many times. The V gene is TRBV5-1, the J gene TRBJ1-2; 7 bases are a match to TRBD1. CDR1 is SGHRS, CDR2 YFSETQ, per germline. The CDR3 is 15 residues long. The J segment lost 0 bases and the V segment lost 3 bases, leaving 5 bases of the junction unmatched. The DNA of the CDR3 is TGCGCCAGCAGCTGGATGGGACAGTCTAACTATGGCTACACCTTC. Translation gives CASSWMGQSNYGYTF. The full variable domain, its missing parts supplied by reference TRBV5-1 and TRBJ1-2, is KAGVTQTPRYLIKTRGQQVTLSCSPISGHRSVSWYQQTPGQGLQFLFEYFSETQRNKGNFPGRFSGRQFSNSRSEMNVSTLELGDSALYLCASSWMGQSNYGYTFGSGTRLTVV.

This chain connects TRBV12-3 or TRBV12-4 to TRBJ1-1, with a possible D match to TRBD1 (5 bases). This CDR3 is built from 13 residues. V was clipped by 7 bases and J by 1 base, with 10 bases between them. The CDR3 protein is CASIRVANTEAFF. CDR3 nucleotide sequence: TGTGCCAGCATCAGGGTCGCGAACACTGAAGCTTTCTTT.

As regards this clonotype: A much larger clone differs from this one at a single base, so this may be a read error. The chain is built from TRBV9 and TRBJ1-1; D remains ambiguous. Looked up from germline, CDR1 is SGDLS and CDR2 is YYNGEE. The CDR3 is made up of 13 amino acids. CDR3 amino acids: CASKSDMNTEAVF. DNA of the CDR3: TGTGCCAGCAAATCAGACATGAACACTGAAGCTGTCTTT.

This chain joins TRBV7-3 and TRBJ1-2, with a tentative D call TRBD1 (6 bases). The germline V gene encodes CDR1 SGHTA and CDR2 FQGTGA. V shed 5 bases and J shed 0 bases, with 19 bases lying between them. This CDR3 spans 17 amino acids. The CDR3 region has the DNA TGTGCCAGCAGCCTAAGGTACCCGGGACAACCTAACTATGGCTACACCTTC. Its protein product is CASSLRYPGQPNYGYTF. The full variable domain, its missing parts supplied by reference TRBV7-3 and TRBJ1-2, is GAGVSQTPSNKVTEKGKYVELRCDPISGHTALYWYRQSLGQGPEFLIYFQGTGAADDSGLPNDRFFAVRPEGSVSTLKIQRTERGDSAVYLCASSLRYPGQPNYGYTFGSGTRLTVV.

The genes are TRBV2 and TRBJ1-2, with 8 bases matching TRBD1. Losses at the gene ends were 3 bases for V and 8 bases for J; bases not matched to a gene: 8. CDR1 is SNHLY and CDR2 is FYNNEI in the germline V gene. The CDR3 contains 14 residues. The CDR3 DNA sequence: TGTGCCAGCAGTGATGGGGACAGGCCTGGCGGCTACACCTTC. Translation: CASSDGDRPGGYTF.

Remarks on this clonotype: Just one base apart from a much larger clone, this may be a read error. The chain links TRBV18 to TRBJ1-1, with D perhaps TRBD1 (6 bases). This CDR3 is 17 amino acids long. Germline loops: CDR1 KGHSH, CDR2 LQKENI. The DNA of the CDR3 is TGTGCCAGCTCACCACCCTCCTTCGCAGGGGCTAAGACTGAAGCTTGCTTT. As protein: CASSPPSFAGAKTEACF.

This clonotype was found many times. The CDR3 nucleotides are TGTGCCACCAGCAAGGGGGCCCAAGAGACCCAGTACTTC. Its translation: CATSKGAQETQYF. This chain joins TRBV15 and TRBJ2-5; TRBD1 matches at 7 bases. The CDR3 length is 13 residues. J was trimmed by 1 base and V by 4 bases; bases with no gene match: 0. The germline CDR1 and CDR2 sequences are LNHNV and YYDKDF (reference sequence).

The chain couples TRBV15 to TRBJ2-7; weak D call: TRBD1 (6 bases). The CDR3 has 14 amino acids. Trimming removed 7 bases at V and 6 bases at J, with 19 bases between. From germline, CDR1 is LNHNV and CDR2 YYDKDF (reference sequence). CDR3 residues: CATMENLQGSEQYF. DNA for the CDR3: TGTGCCACCATGGAAAACCTACAGGGATCCGAGCAGTACTTC.

This clonotype was seen many times. The chain recombines TRBV20-1 with TRBJ2-5; D may be TRBD1 or TRBD2 (6 bases each). V was cut by 5 bases and J by 2 bases, with 15 bases left in between. This CDR3 has 14 residues. Germline V gene lookup returns CDR1 DFQATT and CDR2 SNEGSKA (reference sequence). In DNA, the CDR3 is TGCAGTGCTCCCAAGGGGGGCGGGCAAGAGACCCAGTACTTC. Its translation: CSAPKGGGQETQYF.

The chain links TRBV30 to TRBJ2-2, with D perhaps being TRBD1 or TRBD2 (5 bases each). Germline CDR1 reads GTSNPN; CDR2 reads SVGIG (reference sequence). V dropped 1 base and J dropped 5 bases, with 8 bases sitting between them. This CDR3 is 13 amino acids long. This chain's CDR3 is CAWSDWGTGELFF. DNA for the CDR3: TGTGCCTGGAGTGATTGGGGGACCGGGGAGCTGTTTTTT.

This clonotype was observed at least ten times. The rearrangement uses TRBV12-5 and TRBJ2-4; TRBD2 aligns across 9 bases. V lost 7 bases to trimming and J lost 2 bases; unmatched junction nucleotides: 18. CDR1 and CDR2 from the germline V gene are LGHNT and FRNRAP. The CDR3 extends over 19 amino acids. The CDR3 DNA is TGTGCTAGTGCCCTCAGATTAGCGGGAGAATGGTGGACCAAAAACATTCAGTACTTC. This codes for CASALRLAGEWWTKNIQYF.

Many counts were recorded for this clonotype. This chain uses TRBV6-2 or TRBV6-3 with TRBJ2-6; D remains unclear. Germline-derived CDR1 and CDR2 are MNHEY and SVGEGT. This CDR3 region has 12 residues. Trimming pared 6 bases from V and 6 bases from J, leaving 6 bases between. As DNA, the CDR3 is TGTGCCAGCAGAGAGCCGGCCAACGTCCTGACTTTC. Translating gives CASREPANVLTF.

There are many counts of this clonotype. V usage is TRBV7-2 and J usage is TRBJ1-1, with no clear D. The V end lost 4 bases, the J end lost 2 bases, and 11 bases lay between the germline ends. The CDR3 consists of 14 residues. In germline, CDR1 is SGHTA, CDR2 FQGNSA. The CDR3: CASSSRGSNTEAFF. In DNA form, the CDR3 reads TGTGCCAGCAGCTCCCGAGGCTCCAACACTGAAGCTTTCTTT.

This clonotype was counted many times. CDR3 in DNA: TGCGCCAGCAGCCTGTACCTAACAGGGGCGGGGACTGAAGCTTTCTTT. Its protein is CASSLYLTGAGTEAFF. The V and J genes are TRBV5-1 and TRBJ1-1, with TRBD1 matching 7 bases. J was trimmed by 5 bases and V by 4 bases; bases with no gene match: 14. Germline assignment: CDR1 SGHRS and CDR2 YFSETQ. This CDR3 comprises 16 residues.

This clonotype was counted many times. In DNA form, the CDR3 reads TGTGCCAGCAGCTTATTGGAGGGGGCGATAACCTACGAGCAGTACTTC. It is translated as CASSLLEGAITYEQYF. The V gene is TRBV7-8, the J gene TRBJ2-7; D may be TRBD1 (7 bases). Trimming shortened V by 2 bases and J by 2 bases, and 16 bases separated the two germline ends. The length of the CDR3 is 16 residues. Germline loops: CDR1 SGHVS, CDR2 FQNEAQ.